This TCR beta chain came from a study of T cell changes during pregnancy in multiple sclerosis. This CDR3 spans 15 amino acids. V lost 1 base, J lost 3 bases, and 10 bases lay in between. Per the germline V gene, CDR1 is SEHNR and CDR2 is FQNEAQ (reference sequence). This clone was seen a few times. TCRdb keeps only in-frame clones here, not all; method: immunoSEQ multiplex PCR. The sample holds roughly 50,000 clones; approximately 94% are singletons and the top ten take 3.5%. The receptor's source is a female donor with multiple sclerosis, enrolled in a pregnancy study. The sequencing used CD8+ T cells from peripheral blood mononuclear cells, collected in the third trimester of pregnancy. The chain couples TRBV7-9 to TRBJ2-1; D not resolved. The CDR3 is CASSLVPISYNEQFF. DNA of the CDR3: TGTGCCAGCAGCTTAGTCCCGATCAGCTACAATGAGCAGTTCTTC.